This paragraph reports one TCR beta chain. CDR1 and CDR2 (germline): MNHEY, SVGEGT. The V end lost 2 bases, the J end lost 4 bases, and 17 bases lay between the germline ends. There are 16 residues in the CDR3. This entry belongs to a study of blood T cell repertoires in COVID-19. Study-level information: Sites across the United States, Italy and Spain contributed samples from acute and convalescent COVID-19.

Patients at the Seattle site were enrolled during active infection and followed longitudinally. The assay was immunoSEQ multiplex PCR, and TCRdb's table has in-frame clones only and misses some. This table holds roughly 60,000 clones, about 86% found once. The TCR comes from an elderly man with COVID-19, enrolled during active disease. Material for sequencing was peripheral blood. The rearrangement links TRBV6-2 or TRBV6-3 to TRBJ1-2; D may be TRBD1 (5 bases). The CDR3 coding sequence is TGTGCCAGCAGTTACCCTTCTCCGGGGGGTCTCTATGGCTACACCTTC. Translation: CASSYPSPGGLYGYTF.